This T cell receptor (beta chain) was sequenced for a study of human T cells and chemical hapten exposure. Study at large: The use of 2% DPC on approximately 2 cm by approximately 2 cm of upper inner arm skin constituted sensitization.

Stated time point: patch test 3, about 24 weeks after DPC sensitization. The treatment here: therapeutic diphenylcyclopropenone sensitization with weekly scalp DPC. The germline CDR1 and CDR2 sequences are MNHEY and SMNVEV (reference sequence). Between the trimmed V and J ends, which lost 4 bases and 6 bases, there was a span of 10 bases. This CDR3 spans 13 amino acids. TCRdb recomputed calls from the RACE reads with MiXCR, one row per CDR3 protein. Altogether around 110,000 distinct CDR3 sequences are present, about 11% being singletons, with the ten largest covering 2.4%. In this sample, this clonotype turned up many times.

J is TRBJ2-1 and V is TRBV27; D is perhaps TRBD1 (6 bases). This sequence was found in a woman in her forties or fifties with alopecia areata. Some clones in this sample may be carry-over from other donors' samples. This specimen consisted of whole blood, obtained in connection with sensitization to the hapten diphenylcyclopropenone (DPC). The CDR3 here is CASSSNRVNEQFF. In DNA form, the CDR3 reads TGTGCCAGCAGTTCCAACAGGGTCAATGAGCAGTTCTTC.